This TCR beta chain emerged from a study of shared clonotypes between healthy human individuals. Repertoires were generated with immunoSEQ multiplex PCR, while TCRdb's copy carries only in-frame clones and drops some. The repertoire includes about 2.1 million clones, 80% to 95% of them detected once, and less than 2% sits in the top ten. Germline CDR1 is SGHRS and CDR2 is YFSETQ. The CDR3 contains 18 residues. The V gene lost 1 base and the J gene lost 1 base, with 20 bases spanning the gap. Naivety among CD8 cells was defined by CD45RO negativity and positive CCR7 selection, thereby excluding terminally differentiated effector memory CD45RA+ cells. A single count supports this clone.

The sequence came from a man between 18 and 35 years old in good health. Some clones in this sample may be carry-over from other donors' samples. The source material was naive CD8+ T cells from PBMCs. J is TRBJ1-2 and V is TRBV5-1; maybe TRBD1 (5 bases). The CDR3 sequence: CASSLIATGTDDNYGYTF. The CDR3 DNA reads TGCGCCAGCAGCTTGATTGCTACCGGGACCGACGATAACTATGGCTACACCTTC.